This T cell receptor (beta chain) derives from a study of OX40 agonist ivuxolimab in advanced cancers. For the study in its entirety: Ivuxolimab was a fully human IgG2 agonistic monoclonal antibody targeting the costimulatory receptor OX40 (CD134). Intravenous ivuxolimab was administered to patients every 2 weeks at six dose levels: 0.01, 0.1, 0.3, 1.5, 3 and 10 mg/kg. Of the roughly 52 patients in dose escalation, about 20 had hepatocellular carcinoma, some 15 had melanoma, 9 had renal cell carcinoma and 9 had head and neck cancer. In the dose-escalation cohort, approximately 83% of patients were male, and the mean age was 60 years with a range of roughly 20 to 79. Patients were allowed to have had prior anti-PD-1, anti-PD-L1 or anti-CTLA-4 therapy, and roughly two fifths of the dose-escalation patients had been treated with checkpoint inhibitors. Partial responses occurred in three dose-escalation patients: two with cutaneous melanoma and one with hepatocellular carcinoma. Peripheral TCRbeta sequencing aimed to test whether ivuxolimab altered TCR sequence diversity and caused clonal T-cell expansion. The paper reports the monotherapy dose-escalation portion (N of about 47 patients) of the phase I ivuxolimab trial.

Results the study describes overall, beyond this receptor: Partial responders in the 0.1-3.0 mg/kg groups had among the lowest normalized peripheral clonal expansion, especially among CD8+ T cells. Low levels of normalized T-cell clonal expansion were also shown by some nonresponding patients. At doses of 0.1 to 3.0 mg/kg, clonal expansion of both CD4+ and CD8+ blood T cells was observed from baseline to week 6. Which antigens the clonally expanded peripheral T cells were specific for was not determined. On average, CD8+ T cells showed more expanded clones than CD4+ T cells after ivuxolimab.

A word on this clone: Its specific antigen is unknown. The record has no base qualities; no much larger clone is one base away.

The trial excluded patients who had a history of autoimmune disease or who were on systemic immunosuppression. In every dose cohort, peripheral blood was drawn for TCR sequencing at baseline, cycle 4 day 1, and cycle 7 day 1. The samples were drawn from a first-in-human, open-label, multicenter phase I dose-escalation trial of ivuxolimab. Adults with locally advanced or metastatic head and neck squamous cell, hepatocellular, melanoma or renal cell carcinoma were enrolled in the trial. CD4+ and CD8+ T cells were sorted separately from peripheral blood before TCR sequencing. To sequence the TCRbeta CDR3 region, genomic DNA was isolated from the sorted cells. TCRbeta CDR3 regions were sequenced using the immunoSEQ Assay. TCRdb mirrors the immuneACCESS table, restricted to in-frame sequences. Some clones are absent from its copies; in checked studies, under half trace to an unresolved V gene, and the reason for the others is unknown. The sample has approximately 34,000 clones on record, approximately 91% of them singletons. The ten largest account for 58% of the sample.

V loses 3 bases of germline sequence and J loses 1 base, and the interval between the two ends is 11 bases. As encoded in the germline V gene, CDR1 is SGDLS while CDR2 is YYNGEE. The CDR3 measures 15 amino acids from cysteine to phenylalanine. The only DNA kept is the CDR3, 45 bases in frame from the first base. The receptor comes from an adult with an advanced solid tumor such as melanoma, head and neck, liver or kidney cancer. Sequenced material: CD4+ or CD8+ T cells sorted from blood, taken in a trial of the OX40 agonist ivuxolimab. Here the chain combines TRBV9 and TRBJ1-3; matching of 6 bases hints at TRBD1 as the D gene. CDR3 protein: CASSAGGGSGNTIYF. The DNA is TGTGCCAGCAGCGCGGGGGGCGGATCTGGAAACACCATATATTTT.